The subject of this entry is one T cell receptor (beta chain). The data were obtained in a study of shared clonotypes between healthy human individuals. Study at large: Per donor, CD8 memory used one plate, CD8 naive used two, CD4 memory used three and CD4 naive used three.

The CDR3 totals 15 residues. Sequenced by immunoSEQ multiplex PCR; TCRdb stores in-frame clones only, minus some. The table has around 2,000,000 clones, under 95% seen once. CD45RO-negative, CCR7-selected cells formed the naive CD8 fraction, which excluded terminally differentiated effector memory CD45RA+ cells. The sequence was collected from a man between 18 and 29 years old in good health. Some clones in this sample may be carry-over from other donors' samples. The rearrangement links TRBV12-2 to TRBJ2-7. TRBV12-2 is reported as a pseudogene. The source material was naive CD8+ T cells from PBMCs. The CDR3 reads CASRLGPRRVGEQYF. For the CDR3, the DNA is TGTGCAAGTCGCTTAGGGCCTCGAAGGGTAGGCGAGCAGTACTTC.